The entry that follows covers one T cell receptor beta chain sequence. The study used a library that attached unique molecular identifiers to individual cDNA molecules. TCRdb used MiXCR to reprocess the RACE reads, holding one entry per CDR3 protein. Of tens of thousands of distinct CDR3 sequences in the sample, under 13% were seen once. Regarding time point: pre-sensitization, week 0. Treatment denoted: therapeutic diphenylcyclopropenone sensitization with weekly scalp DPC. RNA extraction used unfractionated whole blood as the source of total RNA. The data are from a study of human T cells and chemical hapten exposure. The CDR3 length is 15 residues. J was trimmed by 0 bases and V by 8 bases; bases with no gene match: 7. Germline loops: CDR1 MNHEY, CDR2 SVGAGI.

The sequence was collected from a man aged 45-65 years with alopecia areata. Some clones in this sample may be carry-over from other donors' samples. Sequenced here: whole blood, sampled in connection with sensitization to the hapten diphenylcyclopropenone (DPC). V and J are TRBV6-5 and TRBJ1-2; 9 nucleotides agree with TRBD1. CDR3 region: CASGLGTGSNYGYTF. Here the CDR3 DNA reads TGTGCCAGCGGACTGGGGACAGGGTCTAACTATGGCTACACCTTC.